This TCR beta chain appears in the sequencing data of a study of regulatory T cells in long-lasting Graves disease. Overall study results and limits: The study found lower TCR diversity in persistent Graves' patients than in newly diagnosed ones.

In its sample, this clonotype was seen a few times. No antigen is known for it. Looked up from germline, CDR1 is KGHSH and CDR2 is LQKENI. Trimming took 2 bases from V and 0 from J, leaving 10 bases between them. CDR3 size: 15 residues. Time point given: newly diagnosed GD, antithyroid drugs for less than 3 months. Isolated PBMC RNA provided the starting material for the TCR library. TCR beta libraries were built with iRepertoire HTBI primers and Arm-PCR of CDR3 regions. TCRdb itself ran the multiplex PCR reads through MiXCR, one entry per CDR3 protein. The sample holds hundreds of thousands of distinct CDR3 sequences; 16% are singletons and the top ten take approximately 18%. These same data were also listed under a study on T cells in Graves' hyperthyroidism and ophthalmopathy. Per that study: Patients aged 18 to 65 with hyperthyroidism were newly diagnosed, with duration under 2 months. Lactation, pregnancy, other autoimmune disease or uncontrolled infection led to exclusion of patients. The TCR CDR3 first-round RT-PCR relied on the HTBI primer set.

This TCR came from a woman aged 30 to 39 with Graves disease. The rearrangement links TRBV18 to TRBJ1-1; the D gene is possibly TRBD1 (6 bases). The sample was peripheral blood mononuclear cells (PBMCs), taken at new diagnosis, from a patient treated with antithyroid drugs. The CDR3 loop reads CASSPGAGVNTEAFF. Here the CDR3 DNA reads TGTGCCAGCTCACCAGGGGCAGGGGTGAACACTGAAGCTTTCTTT.